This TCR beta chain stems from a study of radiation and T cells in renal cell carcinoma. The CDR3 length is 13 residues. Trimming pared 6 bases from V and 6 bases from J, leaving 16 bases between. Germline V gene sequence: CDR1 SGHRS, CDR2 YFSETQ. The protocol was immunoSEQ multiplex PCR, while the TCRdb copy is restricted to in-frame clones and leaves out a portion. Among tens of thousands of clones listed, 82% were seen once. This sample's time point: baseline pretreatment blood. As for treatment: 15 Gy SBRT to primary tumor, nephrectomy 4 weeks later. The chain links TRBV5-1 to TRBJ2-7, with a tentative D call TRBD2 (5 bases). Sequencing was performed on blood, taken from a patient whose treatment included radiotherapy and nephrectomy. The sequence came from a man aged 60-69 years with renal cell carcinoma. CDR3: CASIPDSASEQYF. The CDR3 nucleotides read TGCGCCAGCATTCCGGACTCGGCCTCCGAGCAGTACTTC. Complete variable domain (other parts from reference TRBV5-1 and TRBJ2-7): KAGVTQTPRYLIKTRGQQVTLSCSPISGHRSVSWYQQTPGQGLQFLFEYFSETQRNKGNFPGRFSGRQFSNSRSEMNVSTLELGDSALYLCASIPDSASEQYFGPGTRLTVT.